This T cell receptor beta chain comes out of a study of cytomegalovirus exposure and HLA in healthy donors. Overall study findings and caveats: Most TCRs appeared rarely, but some public TCRs recurred in many donors.

A multiplex PCR was run with 60 Vbeta primers and 13 Jbeta primers. Produced via immunoSEQ multiplex PCR; TCRdb's table is partial and in-frame only. The sample shows roughly 98,000 clones, approximately 80% of them seen only once. As concerns this clone: The antigen is undetermined.

The clonotype originates from a man in his forties or fifties in good health and CMV-seronegative. What was sequenced was PBMCs.

The CDR3 region is CASSSQPGQGSEQYF. The CDR3 DNA reads as TGCGCCAGCAGCTCACAACCGGGACAGGGCTCCGAGCAGTACTTC. The chain uses TRBV5-1 and TRBJ2-5; 9 positions match TRBD1. The J call may be faulty, since TRBJ2-7 better matches the DNA end. The CDR3 extends over 15 amino acids. Germline lookup yields CDR1 SGHRS and CDR2 YFSETQ.